The entry that follows covers one T cell receptor (beta chain) sequence. Its specificity is unknown. Here immunoSEQ multiplex PCR was the method, and the copy in TCRdb shows in-frame clones only, minus some. The top ten hold 1% of the sample, which has about 200,000 clones, approximately 94% seen once. This record comes from a study of T cell responses to AZD1222 COVID-19 vaccine. Study results and limitations: Repertoire sampling was restricted to post-peak T cell response timepoints. Spike-specific TCR breadth and depth went up after people got two AZD1222 doses. Among vaccine-associated CD4 TCRs, coverage spanned spike, with dominance at 160-218 and 743-854. Just a handful of people given AZD1222 tested seropositive at baseline.

The junction had 6 bases not matched to a gene; V was cut back by 1 base and J by 9 bases. From germline, CDR1 is SGHVS and CDR2 FQNEAQ. This CDR3 is built from 15 residues. V gene TRBV7-8 combines with J gene TRBJ1-6; 7 bases agree with TRBD1. This receptor was taken from an adult in good health. Material: peripheral blood, obtained on day 0 of MenACWY control vaccination. In DNA, the CDR3 is TGTGCCAGCAGCTTAGTCGGGGACAGATTTTCACCCCTCCACTTT. Its translation is CASSLVGDRFSPLHF. Full variable domain (rest looked up from reference TRBV7-8 and TRBJ1-6): GAGVSQSPRYKVAKRGQDVALRCDPISGHVSLFWYQQALGQGPEFLTYFQNEAQLDKSGLPSDRFFAERPEGSVSTLKIQRTQQEDSAVYLCASSLVGDRFSPLHFGNGTRLTVT.